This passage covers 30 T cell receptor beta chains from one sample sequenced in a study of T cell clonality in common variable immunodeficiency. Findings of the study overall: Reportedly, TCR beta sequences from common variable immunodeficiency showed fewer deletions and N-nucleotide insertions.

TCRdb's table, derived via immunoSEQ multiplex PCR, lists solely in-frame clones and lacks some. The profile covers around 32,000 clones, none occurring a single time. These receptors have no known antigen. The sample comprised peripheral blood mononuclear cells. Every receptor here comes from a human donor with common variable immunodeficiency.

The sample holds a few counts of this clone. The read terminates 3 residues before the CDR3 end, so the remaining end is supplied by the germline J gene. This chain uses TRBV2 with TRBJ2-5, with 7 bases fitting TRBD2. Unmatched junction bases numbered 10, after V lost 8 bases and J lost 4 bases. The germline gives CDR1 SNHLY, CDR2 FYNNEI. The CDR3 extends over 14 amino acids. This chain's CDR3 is CASGIGLAVETQYF. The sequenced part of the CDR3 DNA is TGTGCCAGCGGCATAGGGCTAGCGGTAGAGACC.

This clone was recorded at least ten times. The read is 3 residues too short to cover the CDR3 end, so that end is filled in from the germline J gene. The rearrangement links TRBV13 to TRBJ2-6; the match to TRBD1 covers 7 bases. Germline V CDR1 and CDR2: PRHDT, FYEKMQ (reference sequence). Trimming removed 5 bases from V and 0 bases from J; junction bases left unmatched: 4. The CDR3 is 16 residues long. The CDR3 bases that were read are TGTGCCAGCAGCCAAAACAGGGGCTCTGGGGCCAACGTC. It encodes CASSQNRGSGANV. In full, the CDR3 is CASSQNRGSGANVLTF.

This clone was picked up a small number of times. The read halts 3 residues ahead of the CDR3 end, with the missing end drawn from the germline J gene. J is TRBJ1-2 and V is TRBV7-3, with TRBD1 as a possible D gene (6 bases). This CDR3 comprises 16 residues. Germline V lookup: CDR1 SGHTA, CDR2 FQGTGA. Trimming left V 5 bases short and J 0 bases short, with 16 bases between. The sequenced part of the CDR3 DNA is TGTGCCAGCAGCCTACTGAGGGGGAGATCTAACTATGGC. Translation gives CASSLLRGRSNYG. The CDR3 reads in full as CASSLLRGRSNYGYTF.

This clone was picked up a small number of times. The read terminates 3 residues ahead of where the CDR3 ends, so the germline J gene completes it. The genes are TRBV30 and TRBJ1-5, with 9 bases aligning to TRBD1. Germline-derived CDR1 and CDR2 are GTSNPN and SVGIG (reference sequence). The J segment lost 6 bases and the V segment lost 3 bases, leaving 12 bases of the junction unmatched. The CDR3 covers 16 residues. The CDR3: CAWSSPRTGVSQPQHF. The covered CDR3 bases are TGTGCCTGGAGCTCCCCCAGGACAGGGGTGAGTCAGCCC.

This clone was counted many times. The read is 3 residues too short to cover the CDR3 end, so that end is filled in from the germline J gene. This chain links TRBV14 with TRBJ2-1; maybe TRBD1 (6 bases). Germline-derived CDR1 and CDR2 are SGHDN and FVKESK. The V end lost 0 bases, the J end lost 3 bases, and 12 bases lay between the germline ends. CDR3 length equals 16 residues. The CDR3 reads CASSQDWGRIYNEQFF. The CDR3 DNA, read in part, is TGTGCCAGCAGCCAAGATTGGGGGCGCATCTACAATGAG.

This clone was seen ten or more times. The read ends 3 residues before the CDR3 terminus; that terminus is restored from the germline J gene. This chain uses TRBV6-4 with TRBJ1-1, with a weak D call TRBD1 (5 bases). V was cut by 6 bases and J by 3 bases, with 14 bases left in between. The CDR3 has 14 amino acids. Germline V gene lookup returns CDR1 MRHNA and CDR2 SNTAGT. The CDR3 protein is CASSPTGGYTEAFF. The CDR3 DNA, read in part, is TGTGCCAGCAGCCCTACGGGGGGTTACACTGAA.

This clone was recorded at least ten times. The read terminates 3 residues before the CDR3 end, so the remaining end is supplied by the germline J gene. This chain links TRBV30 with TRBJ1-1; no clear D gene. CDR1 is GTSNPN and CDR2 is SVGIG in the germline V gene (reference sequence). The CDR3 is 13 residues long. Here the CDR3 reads CAWSVLTVHGAFF. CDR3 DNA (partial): TGTGCCTGGAGTGTATTAACCGTTCACGGA.

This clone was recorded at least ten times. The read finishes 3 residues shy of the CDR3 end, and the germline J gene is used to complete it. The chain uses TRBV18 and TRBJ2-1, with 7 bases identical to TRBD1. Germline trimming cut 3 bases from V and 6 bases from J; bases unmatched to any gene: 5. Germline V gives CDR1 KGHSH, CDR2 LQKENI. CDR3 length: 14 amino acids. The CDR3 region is CASSPQTGSNEQFF. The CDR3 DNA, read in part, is TGTGCCAGCTCACCGCAGACAGGGAGCAATGAG.

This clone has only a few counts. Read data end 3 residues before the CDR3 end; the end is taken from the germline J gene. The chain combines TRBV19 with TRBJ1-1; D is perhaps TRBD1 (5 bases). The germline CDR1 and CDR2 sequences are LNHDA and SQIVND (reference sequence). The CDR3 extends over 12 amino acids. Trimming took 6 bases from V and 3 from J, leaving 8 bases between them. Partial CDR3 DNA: TGTGCCAGTAGGGGGGGAGACACTGAA. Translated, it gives CASRGGDTE. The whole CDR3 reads CASRGGDTEAFF.

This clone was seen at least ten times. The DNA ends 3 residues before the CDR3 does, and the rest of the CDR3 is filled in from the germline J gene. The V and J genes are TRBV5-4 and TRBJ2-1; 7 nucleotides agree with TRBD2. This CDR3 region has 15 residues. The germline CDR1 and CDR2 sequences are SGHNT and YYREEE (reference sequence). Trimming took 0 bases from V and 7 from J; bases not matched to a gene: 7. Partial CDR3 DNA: TGTGCCAGCAGCTTGGGAGCGGGGTTGGGGAATGAG. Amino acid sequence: CASSLGAGLGNE. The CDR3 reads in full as CASSLGAGLGNEQFF.

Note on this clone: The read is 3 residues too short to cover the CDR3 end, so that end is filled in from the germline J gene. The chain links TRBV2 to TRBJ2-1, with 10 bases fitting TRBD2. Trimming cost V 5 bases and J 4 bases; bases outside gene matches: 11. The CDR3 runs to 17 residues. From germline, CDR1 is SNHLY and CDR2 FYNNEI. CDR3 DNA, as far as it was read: TGTGCCAGCAGTAGACGAACCACTAGCGGGGAATACAATGAG. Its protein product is CASSRRTTSGEYNE. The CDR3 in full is CASSRRTTSGEYNEQFF.

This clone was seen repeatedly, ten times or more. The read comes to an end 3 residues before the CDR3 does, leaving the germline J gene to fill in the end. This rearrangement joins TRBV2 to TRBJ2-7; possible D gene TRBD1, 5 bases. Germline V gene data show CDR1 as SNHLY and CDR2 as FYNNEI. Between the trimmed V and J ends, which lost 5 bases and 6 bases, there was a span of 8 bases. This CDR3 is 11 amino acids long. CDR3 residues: CASSLRGEQYF. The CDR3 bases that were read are TGTGCCAGCAGTCTAAGGGGCGAG.

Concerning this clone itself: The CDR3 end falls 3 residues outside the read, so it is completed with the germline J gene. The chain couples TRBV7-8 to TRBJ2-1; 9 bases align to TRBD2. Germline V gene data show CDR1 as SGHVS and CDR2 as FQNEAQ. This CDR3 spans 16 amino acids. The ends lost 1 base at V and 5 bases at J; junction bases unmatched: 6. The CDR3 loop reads CASSLEAGGLHNEQFF. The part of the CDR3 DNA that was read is TGTGCCAGCAGCTTAGAGGCGGGGGGGCTCCACAATGAG.

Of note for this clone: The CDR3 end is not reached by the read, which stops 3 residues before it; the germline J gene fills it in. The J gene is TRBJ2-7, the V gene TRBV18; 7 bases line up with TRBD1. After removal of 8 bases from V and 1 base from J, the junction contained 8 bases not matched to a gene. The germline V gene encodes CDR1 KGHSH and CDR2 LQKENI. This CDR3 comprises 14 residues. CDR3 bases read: TGTGCCAGCGGGGACAGCCTGGGATCCTACGAG. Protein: CASGDSLGSYE. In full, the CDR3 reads CASGDSLGSYEQYF.

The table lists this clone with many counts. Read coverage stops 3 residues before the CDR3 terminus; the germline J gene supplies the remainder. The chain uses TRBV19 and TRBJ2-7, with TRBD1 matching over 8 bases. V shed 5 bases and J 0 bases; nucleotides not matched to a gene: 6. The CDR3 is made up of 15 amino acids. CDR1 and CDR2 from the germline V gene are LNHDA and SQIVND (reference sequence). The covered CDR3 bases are TGTGCCAGTAGTCCCTGGACAGGGAGCTCCTACGAG. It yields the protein CASSPWTGSSYE. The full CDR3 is CASSPWTGSSYEQYF.

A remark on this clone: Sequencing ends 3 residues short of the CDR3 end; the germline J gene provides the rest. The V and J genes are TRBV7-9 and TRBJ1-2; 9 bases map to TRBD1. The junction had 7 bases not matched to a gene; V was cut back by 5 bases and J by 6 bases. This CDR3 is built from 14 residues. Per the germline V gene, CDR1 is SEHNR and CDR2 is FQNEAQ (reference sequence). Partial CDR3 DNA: TGTGCCAGCAGCCTTCCGTGGGACAGGGATGGC. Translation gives CASSLPWDRDG. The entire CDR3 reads CASSLPWDRDGYTF.

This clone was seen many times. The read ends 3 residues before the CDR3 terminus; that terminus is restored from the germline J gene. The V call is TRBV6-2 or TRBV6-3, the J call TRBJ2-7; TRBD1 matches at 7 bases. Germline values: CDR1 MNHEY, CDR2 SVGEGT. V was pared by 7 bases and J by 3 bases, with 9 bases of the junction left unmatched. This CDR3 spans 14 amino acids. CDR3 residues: CASTYQTGYYEQYF. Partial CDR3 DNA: TGTGCCAGCACCTACCAGACAGGGTACTACGAG.

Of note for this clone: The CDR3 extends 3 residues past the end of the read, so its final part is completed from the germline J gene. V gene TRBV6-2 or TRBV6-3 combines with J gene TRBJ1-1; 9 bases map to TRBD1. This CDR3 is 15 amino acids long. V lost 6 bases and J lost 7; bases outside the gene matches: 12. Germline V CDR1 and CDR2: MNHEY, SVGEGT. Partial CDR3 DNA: TGTGCCAGCAGACCCCTACAGGGGGCGTTGGGTGAA. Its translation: CASRPLQGALGE. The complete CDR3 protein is CASRPLQGALGEAFF.

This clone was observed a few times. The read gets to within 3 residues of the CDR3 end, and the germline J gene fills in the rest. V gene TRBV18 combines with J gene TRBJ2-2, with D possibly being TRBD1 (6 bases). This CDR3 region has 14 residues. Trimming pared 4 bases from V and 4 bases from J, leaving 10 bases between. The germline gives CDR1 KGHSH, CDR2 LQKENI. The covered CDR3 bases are TGTGCCAGCTCACTGGACAGACCCACCGGGGAG. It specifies CASSLDRPTGE. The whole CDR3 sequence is CASSLDRPTGELFF. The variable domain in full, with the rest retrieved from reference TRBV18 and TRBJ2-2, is NAGVMQNPRHLVRRRGQEARLRCSPMKGHSHVYWYRQLPEEGLKFMVYLQKENIIDESGMPKERFSAEFPKEGPSILRIQQVVRGDSAAYFCASSLDRPTGELFFGEGSRLTVL.

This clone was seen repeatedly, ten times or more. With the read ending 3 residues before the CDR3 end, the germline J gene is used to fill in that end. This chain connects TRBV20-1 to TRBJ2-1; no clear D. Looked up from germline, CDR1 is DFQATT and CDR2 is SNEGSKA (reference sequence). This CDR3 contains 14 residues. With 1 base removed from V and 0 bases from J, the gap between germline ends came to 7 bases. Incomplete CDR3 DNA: TGCAGTGCTAGAGTCAGGCCCTCCTACAATGAG. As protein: CSARVRPSYNE. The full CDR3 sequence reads CSARVRPSYNEQFF.

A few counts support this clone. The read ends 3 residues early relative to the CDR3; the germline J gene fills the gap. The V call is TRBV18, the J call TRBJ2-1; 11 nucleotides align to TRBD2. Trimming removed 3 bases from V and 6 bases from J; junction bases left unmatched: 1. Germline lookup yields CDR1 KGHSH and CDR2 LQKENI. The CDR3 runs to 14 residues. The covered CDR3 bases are TGTGCCAGCTCACCTAGCGGGGGGGCCAATGAG. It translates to CASSPSGGANE. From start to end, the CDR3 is CASSPSGGANEQFF.

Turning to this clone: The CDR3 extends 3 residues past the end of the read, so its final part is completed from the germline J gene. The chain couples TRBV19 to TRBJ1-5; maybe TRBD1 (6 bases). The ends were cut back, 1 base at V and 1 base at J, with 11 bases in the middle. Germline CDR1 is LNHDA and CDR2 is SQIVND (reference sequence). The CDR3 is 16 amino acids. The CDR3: CASSIGGGFSNQPQHF. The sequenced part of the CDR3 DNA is TGTGCCAGTAGTATAGGTGGGGGCTTCAGCAATCAGCCC.

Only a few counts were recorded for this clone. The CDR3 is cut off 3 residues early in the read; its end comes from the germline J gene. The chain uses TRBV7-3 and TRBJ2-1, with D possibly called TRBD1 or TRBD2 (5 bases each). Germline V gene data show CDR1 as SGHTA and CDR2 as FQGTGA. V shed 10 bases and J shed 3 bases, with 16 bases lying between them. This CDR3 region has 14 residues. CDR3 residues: CATARGEGYNEQFF. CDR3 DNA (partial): TGTGCCACCGCGAGGGGAGAAGGCTACAATGAG.

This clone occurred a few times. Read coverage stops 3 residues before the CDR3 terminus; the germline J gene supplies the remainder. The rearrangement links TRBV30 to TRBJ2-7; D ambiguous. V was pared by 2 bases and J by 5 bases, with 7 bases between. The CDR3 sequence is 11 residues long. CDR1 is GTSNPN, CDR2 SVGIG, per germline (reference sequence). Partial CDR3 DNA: TGTGCCTGGAGTAAGGTCGACGAG. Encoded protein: CAWSKVDE. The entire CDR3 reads CAWSKVDEQYF.

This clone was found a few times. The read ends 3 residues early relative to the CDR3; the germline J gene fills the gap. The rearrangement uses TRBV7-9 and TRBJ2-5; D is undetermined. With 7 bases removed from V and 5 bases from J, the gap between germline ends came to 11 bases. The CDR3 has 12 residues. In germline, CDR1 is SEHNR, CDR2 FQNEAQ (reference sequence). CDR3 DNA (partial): TGTGCCAGCATCGCAGGTGGTGAGACC. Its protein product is CASIAGGET. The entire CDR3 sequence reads CASIAGGETQYF.

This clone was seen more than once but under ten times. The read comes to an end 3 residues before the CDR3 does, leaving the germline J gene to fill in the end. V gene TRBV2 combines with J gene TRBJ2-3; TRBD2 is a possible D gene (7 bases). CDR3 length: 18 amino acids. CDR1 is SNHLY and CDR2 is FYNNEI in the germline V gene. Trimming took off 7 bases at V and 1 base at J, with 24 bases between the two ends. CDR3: CASILLGGGAWGTDTQYF. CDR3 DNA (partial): TGTGCCAGCATTCTCCTAGGAGGGGGGGCCTGGGGCACAGATACG.

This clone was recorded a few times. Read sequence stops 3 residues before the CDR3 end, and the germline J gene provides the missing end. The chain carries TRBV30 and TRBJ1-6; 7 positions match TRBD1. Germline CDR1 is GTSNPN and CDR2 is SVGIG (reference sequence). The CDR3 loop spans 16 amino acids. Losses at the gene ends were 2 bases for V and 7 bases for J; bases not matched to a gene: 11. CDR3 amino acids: CAWSTPRTGLNSPLHF. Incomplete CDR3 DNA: TGTGCCTGGAGTACCCCCAGGACAGGATTGAATTCACCC.

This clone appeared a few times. The CDR3 bases that were read are TGTGCCAGCACCACAGGGGATGAG. Its protein is CASTTGDE. The whole CDR3 is CASTTGDEQFF. The chain carries TRBV11-2 and TRBJ2-1; 7 nucleotides line up with TRBD1. The read terminates 3 residues ahead of where the CDR3 ends, so the germline J gene completes it. The CDR3 runs to 11 residues. CDR1 SGHAT and CDR2 FQNNGV come from the germline V gene. The junction had 2 bases not matched to a gene; V was cut back by 7 bases and J by 8 bases.

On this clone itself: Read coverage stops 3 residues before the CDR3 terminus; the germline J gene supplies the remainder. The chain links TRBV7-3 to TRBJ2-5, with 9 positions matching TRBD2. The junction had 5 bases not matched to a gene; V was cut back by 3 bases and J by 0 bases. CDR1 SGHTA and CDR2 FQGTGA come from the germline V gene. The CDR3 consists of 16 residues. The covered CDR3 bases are TGTGCCAGCAGCTTTTGGGCGGGGGGGTACCAAGAGACC. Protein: CASSFWAGGYQET. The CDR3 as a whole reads CASSFWAGGYQETQYF.

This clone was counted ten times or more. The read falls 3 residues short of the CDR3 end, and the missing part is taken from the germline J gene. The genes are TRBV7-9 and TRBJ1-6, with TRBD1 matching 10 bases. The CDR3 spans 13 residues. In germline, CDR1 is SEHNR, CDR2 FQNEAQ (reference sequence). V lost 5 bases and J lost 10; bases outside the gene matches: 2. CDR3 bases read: TGTGCCAGCAGCCCGGGACAGGGGTCACCC. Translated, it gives CASSPGQGSP. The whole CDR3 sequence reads CASSPGQGSPLHF.